The 15 T cell receptor beta chains presented below share a single source sample, sequenced in a study of early T cells in non-severe SARS-CoV-2 infection. TCRdb analysed the 5' RACE reads with MiXCR anew, one entry per CDR3 protein. Altogether approximately 98,000 distinct CDR3 sequences are present, about 12% being singletons, with the ten largest covering around 3.1%. The source material was whole blood. The receptors shown here come from an adult who was a healthcare worker with PCR-confirmed SARS-CoV-2 infection or an uninfected control (not recorded which).

The chain uses TRBV7-8 and TRBJ2-1; TRBD2 matches at 14 bases. J gave up 7 bases and V 5 bases, and 22 bases lay outside the gene matches. Germline values: CDR1 SGHVS, CDR2 FQNEAQ. The length of the CDR3 is 21 residues. The CDR3 sequence is CASSPKERWTSGRPRGNEQFF. The CDR3 bases are TGTGCCAGCAGCCCCAAGGAGCGTTGGACTAGCGGGAGGCCTCGGGGGAATGAGCAGTTCTTC.

This rearrangement joins TRBV19 to TRBJ1-4, with D tentatively TRBD1 (5 bases). V gave up 5 bases and J gave up 6 bases, with 16 bases separating them. The germline V gene encodes CDR1 LNHDA and CDR2 SQIVND (reference sequence). This CDR3 region has 15 residues. The CDR3 loop is CASSGSGGVYEKLFF. The CDR3 region has the DNA TGTGCCAGTAGTGGATCGGGGGGGGTTTATGAAAAACTGTTTTTT. Together with reference TRBV19 and TRBJ1-4, the CDR3 gives the full variable domain: DGGITQSPKYLFRKEGQNVTLSCEQNLNHDAMYWYRQDPGQGLRLIYYSQIVNDFQKGDIAEGYSVSREKKESFPLTVTSAQKNPTAFYLCASSGSGGVYEKLFFGSGTQLSVL.

The sample holds many counts of this clonotype. This chain joins TRBV20-1 and TRBJ2-5; TRBD2 matches 13 bases. The CDR3 length is 16 residues. Unmatched junction bases numbered 4, after V lost 3 bases and J lost 0 bases. Germline-derived CDR1 and CDR2 are DFQATT and SNEGSKA (reference sequence). Here the CDR3 reads CSARTSGRTYQETQYF. The CDR3, as DNA: TGCAGTGCTAGGACTAGCGGGAGGACGTACCAAGAGACCCAGTACTTC.

The gene calls are TRBV7-3 and TRBJ2-3; no firm D call. This CDR3 region has 16 residues. V lost 4 bases and J lost 2, with 16 bases in between. Germline V gene sequence: CDR1 SGHTA, CDR2 FQGTGA. The CDR3, as DNA: TGTGCCAGCAGCTCAAACGGCCAGCGCGACACAGATACGCAGTATTTT. It is translated as CASSSNGQRDTDTQYF.

J is TRBJ2-7 and V is TRBV30; D ambiguous. V lost 2 bases, J lost 7 bases, and 9 bases lay in between. Looked up from germline, CDR1 is GTSNPN and CDR2 is SVGIG (reference sequence). This CDR3 comprises 11 residues. The CDR3 sequence is CAWSSLGEQYF. CDR3 DNA: TGTGCCTGGAGTAGCCTCGGAGAGCAGTACTTC.

This clonotype was detected ten times or more. This chain links TRBV28 with TRBJ2-3, with D tentatively TRBD2 (6 bases). CDR3 length: 16 residues. V lost 4 bases to trimming and J lost 0 bases, with 14 bases between them. Germline-derived CDR1 and CDR2 are MDHEN and SYDVKM. CDR3 in DNA: TGTGCCAGCAGTTCCCTACAGGCGGGGAGCACAGATACGCAGTATTTT. Its protein product is CASSSLQAGSTDTQYF.

This clonotype was picked up many times. The V and J genes are TRBV7-3 and TRBJ2-6, with D hard to call. The CDR3 is made up of 15 amino acids. CDR1 SGHTA and CDR2 FQGTGA come from the germline V gene. With 5 bases removed from V and 0 bases from J, the gap between germline ends came to 8 bases. CDR3 bases: TGTGCCAGCAGCCCACGAGACTCTGGGGCCAACGTCCTGACTTTC. Protein product: CASSPRDSGANVLTF. Using reference TRBV7-3 and TRBJ2-6 for the parts outside the CDR3, the full variable domain is GAGVSQTPSNKVTEKGKYVELRCDPISGHTALYWYRQSLGQGPEFLIYFQGTGAADDSGLPNDRFFAVRPEGSVSTLKIQRTERGDSAVYLCASSPRDSGANVLTFGAGSRLTVL.

Many counts were recorded for this clonotype. The junction departs from germline at one end; a sequencing error may be responsible. The chain uses TRBV7-8 and TRBJ2-2; 7 bases agree with TRBD1. The CDR3 contains 14 residues. CDR1 is SGHVS, CDR2 FQNEAQ, per germline. CDR3 in amino acids: CASSLGQGSTSVGF. The CDR3 DNA sequence: TGTGCCAGCAGCTTAGGACAGGGTAGTACCTCGGTCGGTTTT.

This chain's CDR3 is CASSVRGGSEYEQYF. The CDR3 bases are TGTGCCAGCAGCGTACGGGGGGGCTCTGAATACGAGCAGTACTTC. V and J are TRBV5-4 and TRBJ2-7; the match to TRBD2 covers 8 bases. CDR1 is SGHNT, CDR2 YYREEE, per germline (reference sequence). Unmatched junction bases numbered 10, after V lost 4 bases and J lost 4 bases. This CDR3 region has 15 residues.

Many counts were recorded for this clonotype. The V call is TRBV5-5, the J call TRBJ2-3, with 10 bases matching TRBD2. The CDR3 is made up of 18 amino acids. Germline assignment: CDR1 SGHKS and CDR2 YYEKEE (reference sequence). After removal of 1 base from V and 5 bases from J, the junction contained 13 bases not matched to a gene. Written as DNA, the CDR3 is TGTGCCAGCAGCTTGTTCCCAGCGGGGGGGCCTGTGGGAGATACGCAGTATTTT. Residues: CASSLFPAGGPVGDTQYF.

This clonotype appeared a few times. V is TRBV7-2 and J is TRBJ2-1; 10 nucleotides align to TRBD2. V shed 1 base, J shed 3 bases, and the junction held 3 bases outside the gene matches. CDR3 size: 16 residues. Germline CDR1 is SGHTA and CDR2 is FQGNSA. The CDR3 DNA sequence: TGTGCCAGCAGCTTAGAGCCTAGCGGGAGCTACAATGAGCAGTTCTTC. Its translation: CASSLEPSGSYNEQFF.

The chain has TRBV9 and TRBJ2-7, with 9 bases matching TRBD1. V lost 3 bases to trimming and J lost 5 bases; unmatched junction nucleotides: 6. There are 14 residues in the CDR3. Germline V lookup: CDR1 SGDLS, CDR2 YYNGEE. CDR3 sequence reads: CASSAGDRVHEQYF. CDR3 bases: TGTGCCAGCAGCGCCGGGGACAGGGTTCACGAGCAGTACTTC.

In its sample, this clonotype was seen a few times. The chain's CDR3 is CSVVVPNEKLFF. The CDR3, as DNA: TGCAGCGTTGTTGTACCGAATGAAAAACTGTTTTTT. This sequence joins TRBV29-1 and TRBJ1-4; D remains unclear. Trimming cost V 4 bases and J 5 bases, with 8 bases left between them. The V gene's germline CDR1 is SQVTM and CDR2 ANQGSEA. The length of the CDR3 is 12 residues.

Concerning this clonotype: A much bigger clone sits one base away, suggesting this may be a read error. The CDR3 end shows no conserved phenylalanine or tryptophan, and so a read error is likely. The genes are TRBV18 and TRBJ2-3; 8 bases line up with TRBD2. From germline, CDR1 is KGHSH and CDR2 LQKENI. The CDR3 spans 13 residues. The V gene end was trimmed by 3 bases and the J gene end by 9 bases; junction bases not matched to a gene: 5. DNA for the CDR3: TGTGCCAGCTCACCGGGACTAGACGACACGCAGTATTCT. Amino acids: CASSPGLDDTQYS.

V is TRBV18 and J is TRBJ1-2; D is unclear. The CDR3 has 13 residues. Germline V gene lookup returns CDR1 KGHSH and CDR2 LQKENI. The V end was cut by 3 bases, the J end by 9 bases, with 14 bases between. Written as DNA, the CDR3 is TGTGCCAGCTCACCTGGGCGGGAAGAAAGCTACACCTTC. Its translation is CASSPGREESYTF.